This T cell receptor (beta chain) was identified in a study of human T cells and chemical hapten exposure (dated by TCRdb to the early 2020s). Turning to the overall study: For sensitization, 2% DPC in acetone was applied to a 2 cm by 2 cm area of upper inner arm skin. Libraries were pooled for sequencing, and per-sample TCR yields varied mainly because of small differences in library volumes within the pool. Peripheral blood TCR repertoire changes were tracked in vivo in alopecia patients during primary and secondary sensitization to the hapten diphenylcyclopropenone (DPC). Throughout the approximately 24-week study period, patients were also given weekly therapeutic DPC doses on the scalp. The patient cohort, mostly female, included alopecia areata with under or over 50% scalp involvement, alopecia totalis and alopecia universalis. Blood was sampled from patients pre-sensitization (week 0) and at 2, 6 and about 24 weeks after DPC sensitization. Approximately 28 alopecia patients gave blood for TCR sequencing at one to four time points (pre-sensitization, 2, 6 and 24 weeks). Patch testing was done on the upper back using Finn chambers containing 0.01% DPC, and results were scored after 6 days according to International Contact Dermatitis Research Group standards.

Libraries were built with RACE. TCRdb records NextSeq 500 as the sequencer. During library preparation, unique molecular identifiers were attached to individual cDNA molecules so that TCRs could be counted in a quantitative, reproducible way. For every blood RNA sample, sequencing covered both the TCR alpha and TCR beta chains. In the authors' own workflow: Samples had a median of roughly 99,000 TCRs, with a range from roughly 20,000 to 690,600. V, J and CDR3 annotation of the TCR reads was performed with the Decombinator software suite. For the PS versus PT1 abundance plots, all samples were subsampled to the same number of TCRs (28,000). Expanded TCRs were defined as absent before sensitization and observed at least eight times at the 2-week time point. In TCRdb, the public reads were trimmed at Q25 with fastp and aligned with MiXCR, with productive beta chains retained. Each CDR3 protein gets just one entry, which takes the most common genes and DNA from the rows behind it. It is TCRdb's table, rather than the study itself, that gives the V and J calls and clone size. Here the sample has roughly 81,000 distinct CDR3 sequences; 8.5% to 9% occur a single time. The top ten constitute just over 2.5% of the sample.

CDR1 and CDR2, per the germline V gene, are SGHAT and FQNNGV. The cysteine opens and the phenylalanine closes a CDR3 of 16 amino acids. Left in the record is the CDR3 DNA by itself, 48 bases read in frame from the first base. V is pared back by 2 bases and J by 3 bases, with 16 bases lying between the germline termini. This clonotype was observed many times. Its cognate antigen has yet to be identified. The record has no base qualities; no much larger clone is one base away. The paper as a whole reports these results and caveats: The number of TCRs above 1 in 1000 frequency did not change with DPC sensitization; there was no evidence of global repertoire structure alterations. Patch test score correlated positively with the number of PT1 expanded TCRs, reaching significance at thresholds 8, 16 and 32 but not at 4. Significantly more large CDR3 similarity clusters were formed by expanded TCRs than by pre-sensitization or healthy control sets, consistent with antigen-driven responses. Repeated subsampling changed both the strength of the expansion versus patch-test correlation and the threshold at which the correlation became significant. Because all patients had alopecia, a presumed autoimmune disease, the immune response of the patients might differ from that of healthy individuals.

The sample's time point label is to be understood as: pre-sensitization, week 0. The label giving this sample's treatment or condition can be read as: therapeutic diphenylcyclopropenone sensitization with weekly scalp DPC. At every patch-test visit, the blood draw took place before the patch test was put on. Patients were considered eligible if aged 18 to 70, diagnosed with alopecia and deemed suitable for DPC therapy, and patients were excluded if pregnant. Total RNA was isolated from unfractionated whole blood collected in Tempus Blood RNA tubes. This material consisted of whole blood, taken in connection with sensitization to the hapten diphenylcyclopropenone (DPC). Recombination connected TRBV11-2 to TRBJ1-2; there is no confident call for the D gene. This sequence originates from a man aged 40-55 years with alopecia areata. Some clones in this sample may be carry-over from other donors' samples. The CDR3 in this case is CASSLIRDHLHYGYTF. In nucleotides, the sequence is TGTGCCAGCAGCTTAATCCGGGATCATCTCCACTATGGCTACACCTTC.